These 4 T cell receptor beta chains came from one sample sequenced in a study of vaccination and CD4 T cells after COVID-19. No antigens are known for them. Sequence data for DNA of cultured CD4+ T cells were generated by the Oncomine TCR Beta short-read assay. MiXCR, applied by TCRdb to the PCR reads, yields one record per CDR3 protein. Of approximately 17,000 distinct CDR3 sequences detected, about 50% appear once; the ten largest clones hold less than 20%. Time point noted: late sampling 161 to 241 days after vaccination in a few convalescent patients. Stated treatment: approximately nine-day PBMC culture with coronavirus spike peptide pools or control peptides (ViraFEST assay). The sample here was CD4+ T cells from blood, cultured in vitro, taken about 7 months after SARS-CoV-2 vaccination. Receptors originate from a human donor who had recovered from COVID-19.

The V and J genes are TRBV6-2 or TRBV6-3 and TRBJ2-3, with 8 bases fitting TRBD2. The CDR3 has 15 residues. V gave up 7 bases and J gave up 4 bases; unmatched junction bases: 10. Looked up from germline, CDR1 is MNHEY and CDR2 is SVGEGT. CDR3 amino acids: CASMKAGVLPDTQYF. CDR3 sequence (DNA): TGTGCCAGCATGAAAGCGGGAGTACTCCCAGATACGCAGTATTTT.

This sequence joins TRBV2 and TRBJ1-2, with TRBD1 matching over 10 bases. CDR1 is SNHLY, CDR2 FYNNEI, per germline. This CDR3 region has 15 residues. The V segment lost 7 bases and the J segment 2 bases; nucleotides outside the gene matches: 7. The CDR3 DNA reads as TGTGCCAGCAAAATAGGGACAGGGGACAACTATGGCTACACCTTC. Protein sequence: CASKIGTGDNYGYTF.

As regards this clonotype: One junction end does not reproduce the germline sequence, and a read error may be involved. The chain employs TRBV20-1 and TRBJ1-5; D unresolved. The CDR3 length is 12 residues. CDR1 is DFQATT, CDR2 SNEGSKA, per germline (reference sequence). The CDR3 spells CSARQKNQAQHF. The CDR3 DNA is TGCAGTGCGCGGCAGAAGAATCAGGCCCAGCATTTT.

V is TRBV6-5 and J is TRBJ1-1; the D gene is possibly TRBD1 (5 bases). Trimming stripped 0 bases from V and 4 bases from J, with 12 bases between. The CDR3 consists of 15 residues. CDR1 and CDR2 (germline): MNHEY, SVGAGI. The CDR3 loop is CASSYSMGVGTEAFF. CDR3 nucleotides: TGTGCCAGCAGTTACTCGATGGGGGTAGGCACTGAAGCTTTCTTT.